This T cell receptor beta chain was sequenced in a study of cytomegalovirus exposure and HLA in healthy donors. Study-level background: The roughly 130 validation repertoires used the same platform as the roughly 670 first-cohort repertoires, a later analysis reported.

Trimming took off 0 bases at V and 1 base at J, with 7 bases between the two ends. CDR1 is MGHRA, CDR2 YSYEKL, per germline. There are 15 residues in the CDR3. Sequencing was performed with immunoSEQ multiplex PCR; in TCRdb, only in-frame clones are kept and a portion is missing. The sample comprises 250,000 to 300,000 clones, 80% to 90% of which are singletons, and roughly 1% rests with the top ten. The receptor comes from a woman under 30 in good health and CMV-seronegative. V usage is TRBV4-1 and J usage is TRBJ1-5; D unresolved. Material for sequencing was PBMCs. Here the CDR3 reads CASSQDRRSNQPQHF. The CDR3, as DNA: TGCGCCAGCAGCCAAGATAGAAGAAGCAATCAGCCCCAGCATTTT.